One and the same sample provided the 21 T cell receptor beta chains below, sequenced in a study of blood T cells in healthy people across ages. The use of a sample-barcoded 5' primer and a J-beta primer mix characterized a second PCR of roughly 7 to 11 cycles. MiXCR, applied by TCRdb to the 5' RACE reads, yields one record per CDR3 protein. The top ten clones hold over 30% of a sample with 660,000 or so distinct CDR3 sequences, roughly three fifths of them seen once. Sequencing input: blood. These receptors came from a man aged 55 to 70 in good health.

V is TRBV15 and J is TRBJ2-3, with a tentative D call TRBD2 (5 bases). V lost 5 bases, J lost 1 base, and 16 bases lay in between. The germline CDR1 and CDR2 sequences are LNHNV and YYDKDF (reference sequence). The CDR3 consists of 16 residues. CDR3 region: CATSRPGEAGTDTQYF. CDR3 coding DNA: TGTGCCACCAGCCGACCCGGAGAAGCGGGCACAGATACGCAGTATTTT.

This clonotype was seen more than once but under ten times. The chain employs TRBV5-5 and TRBJ2-3; D gene uncertain. V gave up 6 bases and J gave up 3 bases, with 17 bases separating them. The CDR3 totals 15 residues. Germline lookup yields CDR1 SGHKS and CDR2 YYEKEE (reference sequence). CDR3 region: CASTLVPLITDTQYF. The CDR3 DNA follows: TGTGCCAGCACCCTGGTGCCACTTATAACAGATACGCAGTATTTT. Complete variable domain (other parts from reference TRBV5-5 and TRBJ2-3): DAGVTQSPTHLIKTRGQQVTLRCSPISGHKSVSWYQQVLGQGPQFIFQYYEKEERGRGNFPDRFSARQFPNYSSELNVNALLLGDSALYLCASTLVPLITDTQYFGPGTRLTVL.

In regard to this clonotype: The junction does not match germline at one end; this may be a read error. The chain couples TRBV7-8 to TRBJ1-2; 8 bases agree with TRBD1. From germline, CDR1 is SGHVS and CDR2 FQNEAQ. The CDR3 spans 15 residues. The CDR3 loop reads CARSLGRDRIDGYTF. The CDR3 DNA is TGTGCCCGCAGCTTAGGGAGGGACAGGATTGATGGCTACACCTTC.

The V and J genes are TRBV25-1 and TRBJ2-3; 7 positions agree with TRBD2. Germline V gene lookup returns CDR1 MGHDK and CDR2 SYGVNS. CDR3 size: 13 residues. Losses at the gene ends were 8 bases for V and 3 bases for J; bases not matched to a gene: 5. The chain's CDR3 is CASGGRGTDTQYF. CDR3 in DNA: TGTGCCAGCGGGGGGAGGGGAACAGATACGCAGTATTTT.

The chain is built from TRBV9 and TRBJ2-7; perhaps D is TRBD1 or TRBD2 (5 bases each). Trimming cost V 4 bases and J 7 bases, with 21 bases left between them. From germline, CDR1 is SGDLS and CDR2 YYNGEE. The length of the CDR3 is 15 residues. CDR3 loop: CASSPHPGRLLEQYF. In DNA form, the CDR3 reads TGTGCCAGCAGCCCCCATCCGGGACGGCTTCTGGAGCAGTACTTC.

The chain recombines TRBV24-1 with TRBJ2-3; D unclear. CDR1 is KGHDR and CDR2 is SFDVKD in the germline V gene. CDR3 length equals 12 residues. Between the trimmed V and J ends, which lost 4 bases and 5 bases, there was a span of 6 bases. CDR3 sequence: CATSDLQDTQYF. As DNA, the CDR3 is TGTGCCACCAGTGACCTTCAAGATACGCAGTATTTT.

The V call is TRBV4-2, the J call TRBJ2-5, with TRBD2 identical over 8 bases. V lost 0 bases, J lost 2 bases, and 11 bases stayed unmatched. The CDR3 length is 18 residues. Germline CDR1 reads LGHNA; CDR2 reads YNFKEQ. The CDR3 DNA reads TGTGCCAGCAGCCAAGATCCAGTGCGGGGGGCCCGTCAAGAGACCCAGTACTTC. As protein: CASSQDPVRGARQETQYF.

This clonotype was picked up a small number of times. The chain combines TRBV5-1 with TRBJ2-1; D is ambiguous. Deletions cut 4 bases from V and 6 bases from J, with 14 bases between. The CDR3 is made up of 14 amino acids. Germline CDR1 SGHRS, CDR2 YFSETQ. This CDR3 reads CASSPNTLGNEQFF. The CDR3, as DNA: TGCGCCAGCAGCCCCAATACGTTAGGCAATGAGCAGTTCTTC.

The J gene is TRBJ2-3, the V gene TRBV18; TRBD1 is a possible D gene (6 bases). V was trimmed by 0 bases and J by 0 bases, leaving 7 bases between them. Germline V gene data show CDR1 as KGHSH and CDR2 as LQKENI. This CDR3 is built from 15 residues. DNA for the CDR3: TGTGCCAGCTCACCACCGACAGGTAGCACAGATACGCAGTATTTT. This encodes CASSPPTGSTDTQYF.

The chain combines TRBV5-8 with TRBJ1-4; 8 nucleotides align to TRBD1. CDR1 and CDR2 (germline): SGHTS, YDEGEE. Unmatched junction bases numbered 11, after V lost 2 bases and J lost 8 bases. The CDR3 totals 16 residues. The CDR3 DNA reads as TGTGCCAGCAGCTTCCAGACAGGGGCGAGTAACGAAAAACTGTTTTTT. Translating it yields CASSFQTGASNEKLFF. The full variable domain, completed using reference TRBV5-8 and TRBJ1-4, is EAGVTQSPTHLIKTRGQQATLRCSPISGHTSVYWYQQALGLGLQFLLWYDEGEERNRGNFPPRFSGRQFPNYSSELNVNALELEDSALYLCASSFQTGASNEKLFFGSGTQLSVL.

The chain combines TRBV7-2 with TRBJ2-7, with TRBD1 identical over 8 bases. Germline V gene lookup returns CDR1 SGHTA and CDR2 FQGNSA. The V segment lost 5 bases and the J segment 7 bases; nucleotides outside the gene matches: 13. The CDR3 sequence is 15 residues long. The CDR3 is CASSPRGRGPNEQYF. CDR3 nucleotide sequence: TGTGCCAGCAGCCCCAGGGGCAGGGGGCCGAATGAGCAGTACTTC.

In this sample, this clonotype turned up a few times. The gene calls are TRBV6-5 and TRBJ2-1; 14 nucleotides agree with TRBD2. V was clipped by 8 bases and J by 7 bases; unmatched bases: 4. This CDR3 comprises 14 residues. CDR1 and CDR2 from the germline V gene are MNHEY and SVGAGI. This CDR3 is CASGTSGGGNEQFF. The CDR3 nucleotides are TGTGCCAGCGGGACTAGCGGGGGAGGGAATGAGCAGTTCTTC.

The genes are TRBV5-1 and TRBJ2-4, with a tentative D call TRBD1 (5 bases). Germline V gives CDR1 SGHRS, CDR2 YFSETQ. CDR3 size: 14 residues. V gave up 4 bases and J gave up 3 bases, with 11 bases separating them. The CDR3 protein is CASSDSVNKNIQYF. The CDR3 DNA sequence: TGCGCCAGCAGCGACAGCGTAAACAAAAACATTCAGTACTTC.

The gene calls are TRBV11-2 and TRBJ2-6, with D uncertain. Trimming removed 5 bases from V and 4 bases from J, with 15 bases in between. This CDR3 region has 16 residues. From germline, CDR1 is SGHAT and CDR2 FQNNGV. CDR3 DNA sequence: TGTGCCAGCAGCCTTTCCCGAACGTTCGGGGCCAACGTCCTGACTTTC. Its protein is CASSLSRTFGANVLTF.

The CDR3 spells CASRVPNTGELFF. CDR3 DNA sequence: TGTGCCAGCAGAGTACCGAACACCGGGGAGCTGTTTTTT. This chain connects TRBV25-1 to TRBJ2-2; no clear D gene. The CDR3 is 13 residues long. Looked up from germline, CDR1 is MGHDK and CDR2 is SYGVNS. The V end lost 6 bases, the J end lost 0 bases, and 5 bases lay between the germline ends. Full variable domain (outside the CDR3, taken from reference TRBV25-1 and TRBJ2-2): EADIYQTPRYLVIGTGKKITLECSQTMGHDKMYWYQQDPGMELHLIHYSYGVNSTEKGDLSSESTVSRIRTEHFPLTLESARPSHTSQYLCASRVPNTGELFFGEGSRLTVL.

The chain joins TRBV6-5 to TRBJ2-1; 9 bases line up with TRBD1. The CDR3 consists of 15 residues. The trim removed 7 bases at V and 10 bases at J, leaving 14 bases unmatched. Germline V gene lookup returns CDR1 MNHEY and CDR2 SVGAGI. The CDR3 here is CASTPPGQGPYEQFF. The CDR3 DNA reads as TGTGCCAGCACCCCTCCCGGACAGGGGCCCTACGAGCAGTTCTTC.

This chain connects TRBV6-6 to TRBJ1-3; TRBD1 aligns across 7 bases. CDR1 and CDR2 from the germline V gene are MNHNY and SVGAGI (reference sequence). The CDR3 consists of 16 residues. Trimming took 2 bases from V and 0 from J; bases not matched to a gene: 4. The CDR3 here is CASSYEGASSGNTIYF. CDR3 nucleotide sequence: TGTGCCAGCAGTTACGAGGGGGCCAGCTCTGGAAACACCATATATTTT.

This clonotype was found a few times. This chain links TRBV7-2 with TRBJ2-1; tentative D call: TRBD2 (7 bases). Germline CDR1 is SGHTA and CDR2 is FQGNSA. CDR3 length: 14 residues. Trimming left V 5 bases short and J 13 bases short, with 21 bases between. This chain's CDR3 is CASSPGRGVRTQFF. The CDR3 region has the DNA TGTGCCAGCAGCCCGGGGAGGGGGGTTAGGACTCAGTTCTTC.

V usage is TRBV12-3 or TRBV12-4 and J usage is TRBJ2-3, with TRBD2 as a possible D gene (7 bases). This CDR3 contains 13 residues. Deletions cut 5 bases from V and 4 bases from J, with 10 bases between. The CDR3 coding sequence is TGTGCCAGCAGTAGGGGGGGCCCAGATACGCAGTATTTT. Its translation: CASSRGGPDTQYF.

The rearrangement joins TRBV12-3 or TRBV12-4 to TRBJ1-2; TRBD1 matches at 8 bases. The CDR3 loop spans 13 amino acids. After removal of 7 bases from V and 8 bases from J, the junction contained 9 bases not matched to a gene. CDR3 region: CASTQGAETGYTF. The CDR3, as DNA: TGTGCCAGCACCCAGGGGGCGGAGACGGGCTACACCTTC.

The rearrangement uses TRBV10-3 and TRBJ2-1; 7 bases are shared with TRBD1. Germline V gene data show CDR1 as ENHRY and CDR2 as SYGVKD. V shed 4 bases, J shed 7 bases, and the junction held 1 base outside the gene matches. This CDR3 spans 12 amino acids. CDR3 sequence: CAISVTGNEQFF. CDR3 bases: TGTGCCATCAGTGTGACAGGGAATGAGCAGTTCTTC.